One sample yielded the 12 T cell receptor beta chains listed below, sequenced in a study of T cell changes during pregnancy in multiple sclerosis. The assay was immunoSEQ multiplex PCR, and TCRdb's table has in-frame clones only and misses some. The sample records tens of thousands of clones, over 75% being singletons. The source material was CD8+ T cells from peripheral blood mononuclear cells, sampled before pregnancy. Receptors were obtained from a female donor with multiple sclerosis, enrolled in a pregnancy study.

The chain couples TRBV10-3 to TRBJ1-2; no reliable D call. CDR1 ENHRY and CDR2 SYGVKD come from the germline V gene. The CDR3 extends over 13 amino acids. The V and J ends lost 0 bases and 8 bases respectively, with 10 bases between them. CDR3 nucleotide sequence: TGTGCCATCAGTGAGTCCCCGTTATTAGGCTACACCTTC. Encoded protein: CAISESPLLGYTF.

In its sample, this clone was seen once. The chain carries TRBV7-3 and TRBJ1-6; TRBD1 matches 7 bases. The CDR3 covers 16 residues. Germline V gene lookup returns CDR1 SGHTA and CDR2 FQGTGA. The J segment lost 0 bases and the V segment lost 1 base, leaving 0 bases of the junction unmatched. The CDR3 sequence is CASSLRDSSYNSPLHF. The CDR3 DNA sequence: TGTGCCAGCAGCTTAAGGGACAGCTCCTATAATTCACCCCTCCACTTT.

The chain has TRBV7-8 and TRBJ1-5, with D possibly TRBD1 on 6 matching bases. Germline V gene lookup returns CDR1 SGHVS and CDR2 FQNEAQ. The CDR3 is made up of 16 amino acids. V was cut by 1 base and J by 0 bases, with 10 bases left in between. CDR3 bases: TGTGCCAGCAGCTTAGTTGGGACATATAGCAATCAGCCCCAGCATTTT. This sequence encodes CASSLVGTYSNQPQHF. Using reference TRBV7-8 and TRBJ1-5 for the parts outside the CDR3, the full variable domain is GAGVSQSPRYKVAKRGQDVALRCDPISGHVSLFWYQQALGQGPEFLTYFQNEAQLDKSGLPSDRFFAERPEGSVSTLKIQRTQQEDSAVYLCASSLVGTYSNQPQHFGDGTRLSIL.

The chain uses TRBV27 and TRBJ1-1, with D possibly matching TRBD1 (5 bases). V was trimmed by 3 bases and J by 5 bases, leaving 13 bases between them. From germline, CDR1 is MNHEY and CDR2 SMNVEV (reference sequence). This CDR3 comprises 14 residues. CDR3 region: CASSFQPGWTEAFF. The CDR3 DNA reads TGTGCCAGCAGTTTCCAACCAGGGTGGACTGAAGCTTTCTTT.

This clone was recorded a few times. The V and J genes are TRBV14 and TRBJ1-1; no clear D. Germline V gives CDR1 SGHDN, CDR2 FVKESK. This CDR3 has 12 residues. V was pared by 6 bases and J by 1 base, with 6 bases between. The CDR3 nucleotides are TGTGCCAGCAGTTGGAGGAACACTGAAGCTTTCTTT. Protein product: CASSWRNTEAFF.

This clone was seen just once. The V call is TRBV11-2, the J call TRBJ2-7; no clear D. This CDR3 has 14 amino acids. V dropped 2 bases and J dropped 3 bases, with 11 bases sitting between them. The germline gives CDR1 SGHAT, CDR2 FQNNGV. CDR3 sequence: CASSLRWQDYEQYF. Written as DNA, the CDR3 is TGTGCCAGCAGCTTACGGTGGCAGGACTACGAGCAGTACTTC.

The chain employs TRBV5-6 and TRBJ2-1, with 11 bases lining up with TRBD2. CDR3 length: 16 amino acids. The germline gives CDR1 SGHDT, CDR2 YYEEEE. With V trimmed by 3 bases and J by 11 bases, 13 bases remained unmatched. In DNA, the CDR3 is TGTGCCAGCAGCTGGCCTAGCGGGGGGCCCGTCGACAAGCAGTTCTTC. Translated, it gives CASSWPSGGPVDKQFF. The full variable domain, its missing parts supplied by reference TRBV5-6 and TRBJ2-1, is DAGVTQSPTHLIKTRGQQVTLRCSPKSGHDTVSWYQQALGQGPQFIFQYYEEEERQRGNFPDRFSGHQFPNYSSELNVNALLLGDSALYLCASSWPSGGPVDKQFFGPGTRLTVL.

V usage is TRBV25-1 and J usage is TRBJ1-1; D is uncertain. This CDR3 is 13 amino acids long. V was cut by 3 bases and J by 4 bases, with 9 bases left in between. The germline gives CDR1 MGHDK, CDR2 SYGVNS. The CDR3 region is CASSETGFTEAFF. For the CDR3, the DNA is TGTGCCAGCAGTGAGACGGGGTTCACTGAAGCTTTCTTT.

The genes are TRBV19 and TRBJ2-7; 8 bases are a match to TRBD1. Germline CDR1 reads LNHDA; CDR2 reads SQIVND (reference sequence). After removal of 3 bases from V and 3 bases from J, the junction contained 4 bases not matched to a gene. This CDR3 is 14 amino acids long. CDR3 sequence: CASSMGGQGYEQYF. In DNA form, the CDR3 reads TGTGCCAGTAGTATGGGAGGACAGGGCTACGAGCAGTACTTC. The variable domain in full, with the rest retrieved from reference TRBV19 and TRBJ2-7, is DGGITQSPKYLFRKEGQNVTLSCEQNLNHDAMYWYRQDPGQGLRLIYYSQIVNDFQKGDIAEGYSVSREKKESFPLTVTSAQKNPTAFYLCASSMGGQGYEQYFGPGTRLTVT.

V and J are TRBV4-1 and TRBJ2-1, with 9 bases fitting TRBD1. The CDR3 is made up of 16 amino acids. V was pared by 3 bases and J by 6 bases, with 9 bases of the junction left unmatched. Looked up from germline, CDR1 is MGHRA and CDR2 is YSYEKL. Written as DNA, the CDR3 is TGCGCCAGCAGCCAGGCCCCGGGACAGGGTGCCAATGAGCAGTTCTTC. Its translation is CASSQAPGQGANEQFF.

The V gene is TRBV27, the J gene TRBJ2-7; D is uncertain. The CDR3 totals 13 residues. V was pared by 4 bases and J by 0 bases, with 7 bases between. Germline V gives CDR1 MNHEY, CDR2 SMNVEV (reference sequence). The CDR3 loop reads CASSSIDSYEQYF. The CDR3 DNA reads as TGTGCCAGCAGTTCGATAGACTCCTACGAGCAGTACTTC.

The V call is TRBV13, the J call TRBJ2-5; 12 bases line up with TRBD2. J gave up 5 bases and V 3 bases, and 7 bases lay outside the gene matches. The CDR3 loop spans 16 amino acids. CDR1 PRHDT and CDR2 FYEKMQ come from the germline V gene (reference sequence). CDR3 coding DNA: TGTGCCAGCAGCTTTAGACTAGCGGGGGCTGGGGAGACCCAGTACTTC. Translated, it gives CASSFRLAGAGETQYF.